This T cell receptor beta chain was sequenced during a study of blood T cells in healthy people across ages. Overall study findings and caveats: The unsorted PBMCs prevented any conclusive comparison of naive versus antigen-experienced cells.

The authors ran a second PCR of about 6 to 12 cycles using a sample-barcoded 5' primer and a J-beta primer mix. Tags on each cDNA molecule came from a template-switch adaptor with 12 random nucleotides. TCRdb reanalysed the 5' RACE reads using MiXCR and keeps one entry per CDR3 protein. The sample yields over 1,500,000 distinct CDR3 sequences, roughly 50% seen once. The germline CDR1 and CDR2 sequences are KGHDR and SFDVKD. The V end was cut by 6 bases, the J end by 5 bases, with 29 bases between. The CDR3 is 19 residues long. There are a few counts of this clonotype. As yet, its antigen is unknown. This sequence joins TRBV24-1 and TRBJ2-3, with D perhaps matching TRBD1 or TRBD2 (5 bases each). This receptor was taken from a woman between 40 and 55 years old in good health. Specimen: blood. CDR3 DNA sequence: TGTGCCACCAGTAGTTCGGTGGGTTGGGGGTTTCTGAAACGAGATACGCAGTATTTT. This sequence encodes CATSSSVGWGFLKRDTQYF.